This TCR beta chain is drawn from a study of vaccination and CD4 T cells after COVID-19. Treatment of the sample: roughly nine-day PBMC culture with coronavirus spike peptide pools or control peptides (ViraFEST assay). Oncomine TCR Beta short-read sequencing was applied to DNA from cultured CD4+ T cells. TCRdb processed the PCR reads anew with MiXCR; each CDR3 protein has one entry. The sample lists 15,000 to 20,000 distinct CDR3 sequences, around 50% occurring once. Comment on this clonotype: Its antigen is not identified.

This CDR3 region has 11 residues. The germline V gene encodes CDR1 SGHVS and CDR2 FNYEAQ. The V gene lost 5 bases and the J gene lost 1 base, with 2 bases spanning the gap. The sequencing here drew on CD4+ T cells from blood, cultured in vitro, taken before SARS-CoV-2 vaccination. The V gene is TRBV7-6, the J gene TRBJ2-5; D is unclear. The clonotype comes from a human donor who had recovered from COVID-19. The CDR3 spells CASSLQETQYF. The CDR3 coding sequence is TGTGCCAGCAGCCTCCAAGAGACCCAGTACTTC. The full variable domain, with the rest looked up from reference TRBV7-6 and TRBJ2-5, is GAGVSQSPRYKVTKRGQDVALRCDPISGHVSLYWYRQALGQGPEFLTYFNYEAQQDKSGLPNDRFSAERPEGSISTLTIQRTEQRDSAMYRCASSLQETQYFGPGTRLLVL.